This T cell receptor (beta chain) is drawn from a study of control samples from healthy donors and cancer patients. This CDR3 has 15 amino acids. Germline-derived CDR1 and CDR2 are SGDLS and YYNGEE. V shed 3 bases and J 7 bases; nucleotides not matched to a gene: 6. The table came from immunoSEQ multiplex PCR; TCRdb's copy has only in-frame clones and leaves some out. The sample includes 130,000 or so clones, 87% seen only once; the top ten take 2.9%. This TCR came from a man in his sixties in good health. The material sequenced was blood. The chain is built from TRBV9 and TRBJ1-6, with TRBD1 identical over 8 bases. CDR3 DNA: TGTGCCAGCAGCGCGATGACAGGGGAAAATTCACCCCTCCACTTT. This codes for CASSAMTGENSPLHF.